These 16 T cell receptor beta chains originate from one sample sequenced in a study of T cell repertoires in cytomegalovirus infection. The antigens for these receptors are not known. In TCRdb, the reads were re-called with MiXCR into one record per CDR3 protein. The data show hundreds of thousands of distinct CDR3 sequences, roughly 33% seen once. Sequences were derived from cultured CD8+ T cells from PBMCs, sampled from culture after CMV antigen stimulation. Receptors originate from a human donor in good health (CMV status not recorded). Some clones in this sample may be carry-over from other donors' samples.

This clonotype was observed many times. The chain has TRBV7-6 and TRBJ1-2; 7 bases map to TRBD1. Trimming took 3 bases from V and 5 from J; bases not matched to a gene: 6. The CDR3 runs to 14 residues. The germline CDR1 and CDR2 sequences are SGHVS and FNYEAQ. CDR3 residues: CASSFDGTEYGYTF. The CDR3 nucleotides read TGTGCCAGCAGCTTCGACGGGACAGAGTATGGCTACACCTTC.

This clonotype was recorded many times. This sequence joins TRBV7-8 and TRBJ2-6, with TRBD1 matching over 9 bases. Germline CDR1 is SGHVS and CDR2 is FQNEAQ. The CDR3 has 16 residues. With 5 bases clipped from V and 3 bases from J, the junction kept 5 bases outside the gene matches. In DNA form, the CDR3 reads TGTGCCAGCAGCGGCCACAGGGGGCTTGGGGCCAACGTCCTGACTTTC. Translated, it gives CASSGHRGLGANVLTF. Full variable domain (outside the CDR3, taken from reference TRBV7-8 and TRBJ2-6): GAGVSQSPRYKVAKRGQDVALRCDPISGHVSLFWYQQALGQGPEFLTYFQNEAQLDKSGLPSDRFFAERPEGSVSTLKIQRTQQEDSAVYLCASSGHRGLGANVLTFGAGSRLTVL.

In this sample, this clonotype turned up a few times. The chain links TRBV12-5 to TRBJ2-3, with 16 nucleotides matching TRBD2. CDR1 LGHNT and CDR2 FRNRAP come from the germline V gene. The CDR3 contains 17 residues. The trim removed 5 bases at V and 4 bases at J, leaving 6 bases unmatched. CDR3 in amino acids: CASGLGTSGGAPDTQYF. The CDR3 DNA is TGTGCTAGTGGTCTGGGGACTAGCGGGGGGGCCCCAGATACGCAGTATTTT.

V and J are TRBV19 and TRBJ1-2, with 7 positions matching TRBD1. The CDR3 length is 15 residues. From germline, CDR1 is LNHDA and CDR2 SQIVND (reference sequence). V was clipped by 7 bases and J by 1 base; unmatched bases: 9. Here the CDR3 DNA reads TGTGCCAGTAACTCGCAGGGGGTGGATAACTATGGCTACACCTTC. It yields the protein CASNSQGVDNYGYTF. The full variable domain, with the rest looked up from reference TRBV19 and TRBJ1-2, is DGGITQSPKYLFRKEGQNVTLSCEQNLNHDAMYWYRQDPGQGLRLIYYSQIVNDFQKGDIAEGYSVSREKKESFPLTVTSAQKNPTAFYLCASNSQGVDNYGYTFGSGTRLTVV.

The V gene is TRBV12-5, the J gene TRBJ2-1; D gene uncertain. Germline loops: CDR1 LGHNT, CDR2 FRNRAP. The V end lost 1 base, the J end lost 4 bases, and 5 bases lay between the germline ends. CDR3 length equals 13 residues. The CDR3 nucleotides read TGTGCTAGTGGTTTGGAGCTGTACAATGAGCAGTTCTTC. Protein product: CASGLELYNEQFF.

The V and J genes are TRBV15 and TRBJ1-5; unclear D gene. The CDR3 is 14 amino acids. Between the trimmed V and J ends, which lost 4 bases and 1 base, there was a span of 8 bases. The germline V gene encodes CDR1 LNHNV and CDR2 YYDKDF (reference sequence). The CDR3 is CATSMRSSNQPQHF. The DNA of the CDR3 is TGTGCCACCAGCATGAGGAGCAGCAATCAGCCCCAGCATTTT.

This clonotype showed up many times. The chain employs TRBV5-1 and TRBJ2-7, with TRBD2 identical over 9 bases. V trimming: 5 bases; J trimming: 2 bases; junction bases outside the gene matches: 8. CDR3 length: 15 residues. Germline values: CDR1 SGHRS, CDR2 YFSETQ. For the CDR3, the DNA is TGCGCCAGCAGTCTAAGCGGGGGGTCCGCCTACGAGCAGTACTTC. Its protein product is CASSLSGGSAYEQYF. The full variable domain, its missing parts supplied by reference TRBV5-1 and TRBJ2-7, is KAGVTQTPRYLIKTRGQQVTLSCSPISGHRSVSWYQQTPGQGLQFLFEYFSETQRNKGNFPGRFSGRQFSNSRSEMNVSTLELGDSALYLCASSLSGGSAYEQYFGPGTRLTVT.

In its sample, this clonotype was seen once. This chain links TRBV27 with TRBJ2-2, with D tentatively TRBD2 (7 bases). CDR3 length: 16 amino acids. The V gene's germline CDR1 is MNHEY and CDR2 SMNVEV (reference sequence). Trimming stripped 5 bases from V and 1 base from J, with 14 bases between. The CDR3 loop is CASSPGRGRNTGELFF. In nucleotides, the CDR3 is TGTGCCAGCAGTCCAGGGCGGGGGCGGAACACCGGGGAGCTGTTTTTT.

This clonotype has just one count. The chain uses TRBV5-4 and TRBJ2-1, with 8 positions matching TRBD1. V gave up 5 bases and J gave up 7 bases; unmatched junction bases: 5. The germline gives CDR1 SGHNT, CDR2 YYREEE (reference sequence). The CDR3 spans 13 residues. The CDR3, as DNA: TGTGCCAGCAGACCCGACAGGGGTAATGAGCAGTTCTTC. Protein sequence: CASRPDRGNEQFF.

This clonotype turned up a few times. The V call is TRBV19, the J call TRBJ1-4, with D tentatively TRBD1 (5 bases). V shed 3 bases and J shed 5 bases, with 10 bases lying between them. This CDR3 contains 14 residues. Germline V gene sequence: CDR1 LNHDA, CDR2 SQIVND (reference sequence). The CDR3 sequence: CASSIQNRNEKLFF. CDR3 coding DNA: TGTGCCAGTAGTATCCAAAACAGGAATGAAAAACTGTTTTTT.

This clonotype was recorded at least ten times. The chain joins TRBV6-5 to TRBJ2-1; D is tentatively TRBD1 or TRBD2 (5 bases each). The CDR3 spans 16 residues. CDR1 is MNHEY, CDR2 SVGAGI, per germline. Trimming took 0 bases from V and 1 from J, leaving 10 bases between them. The CDR3 region has the DNA TGTGCCAGCAGTTACTCGGAGAGGGGATCCTACAATGAGCAGTTCTTC. Amino acid sequence: CASSYSERGSYNEQFF.

This clonotype appeared a few times. The chain couples TRBV27 to TRBJ2-7; 9 bases are a match to TRBD1. CDR1 and CDR2 from the germline V gene are MNHEY and SMNVEV (reference sequence). This CDR3 contains 14 residues. V lost 7 bases, J lost 4 bases, and 8 bases stayed unmatched. Here the CDR3 DNA reads TGTGCCAGCACCATGACAGGGGGATCTTACGAGCAGTACGTC. Translation gives CASTMTGGSYEQYV.

The chain carries TRBV9 and TRBJ2-1; weak D call: TRBD2 (5 bases). The V gene's germline CDR1 is SGDLS and CDR2 YYNGEE. With 0 bases removed from V and 2 bases from J, the gap between germline ends came to 6 bases. There are 14 residues in the CDR3. CDR3 sequence reads: CASSVARAYNEQFF. The DNA of the CDR3 is TGTGCCAGCAGCGTAGCGAGGGCCTACAATGAGCAGTTCTTC.

V is TRBV6-1 and J is TRBJ2-1; 8 bases are shared with TRBD2. CDR3 length: 16 amino acids. Germline loops: CDR1 MNHNS, CDR2 SASEGT. J lost 0 bases, V lost 6 bases, and 7 bases had no gene match. CDR3 nucleotides: TGTGCCAGCAGGTCAGAAGCGGGAGACTCCTACAATGAGCAGTTCTTC. Residues: CASRSEAGDSYNEQFF.

About this clonotype itself: The junction departs from the called germline gene at one end, perhaps through a read error. CDR3 coding DNA: TGCGCCAGCAGCCTGGGACGGGATAATTCACCCTTCCACTTT. Protein: CASSLGRDNSPFHF. The chain employs TRBV4-1 and TRBJ1-6, with D possibly matching TRBD1 (5 bases). The CDR3 has 14 residues. CDR1 is MGHRA, CDR2 YSYEKL, per germline.

This chain joins TRBV12-3 or TRBV12-4 and TRBJ1-1; TRBD1 matches 7 bases. V was pared by 4 bases and J by 1 base, with 3 bases of the junction left unmatched. This CDR3 has 14 residues. CDR3 protein: CASSWDSGNTEAFF. The CDR3 coding sequence is TGTGCCAGCAGTTGGGACAGCGGGAACACTGAAGCTTTCTTT.